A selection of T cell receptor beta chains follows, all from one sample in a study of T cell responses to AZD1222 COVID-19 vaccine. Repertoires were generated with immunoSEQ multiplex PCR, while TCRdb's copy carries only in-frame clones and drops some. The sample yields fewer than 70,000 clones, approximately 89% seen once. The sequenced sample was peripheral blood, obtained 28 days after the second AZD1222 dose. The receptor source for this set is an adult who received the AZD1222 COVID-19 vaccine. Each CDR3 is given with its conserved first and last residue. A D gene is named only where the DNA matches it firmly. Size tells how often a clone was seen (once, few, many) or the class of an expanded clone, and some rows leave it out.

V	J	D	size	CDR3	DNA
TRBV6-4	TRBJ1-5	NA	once	CASSDVYYSNQPQHF	TGTGCCAGCAGTGATGTGTACTATAGCAATCAGCCCCAGCATTTT
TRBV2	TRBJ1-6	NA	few	CASSVGGSNSPLHF	TGTGCCAGCAGTGTGGGGGGTAGTAATTCACCCCTCCACTTT
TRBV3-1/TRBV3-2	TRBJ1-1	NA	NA	CASSLYRVGGTEAFF	TGTGCCAGCAGCCTGTACAGGGTCGGGGGCACTGAAGCTTTCTTT
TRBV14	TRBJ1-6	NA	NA	CASSRTDNSPLHF	TGTGCCAGCAGCCGAACAGATAATTCACCCCTCCACTTT
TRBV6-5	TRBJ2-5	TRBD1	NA	CASSYPARGLQETQYF	TGTGCCAGCAGTTACCCGGCCAGGGGGCTGCAGGAGACCCAGTACTTC
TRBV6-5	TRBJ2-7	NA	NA	CASSTELKQYF	TGTGCCAGCAGTACAGAACTCAAGCAGTACTTC
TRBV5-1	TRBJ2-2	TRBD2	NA	CASTYRPRLAGGTGELFF	TGCGCCAGCACCTACCGGCCGCGACTAGCGGGGGGTACCGGGGAGCTGTTTTTT
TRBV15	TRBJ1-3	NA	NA	CATSRDMGGGYSGNTIYF	TGTGCCACCAGCAGAGATATGGGGGGTGGCTACTCTGGAAACACCATATATTTT
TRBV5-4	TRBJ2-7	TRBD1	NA	CARKQGPYEQYF	TGTGCCAGAAAACAGGGGCCCTACGAGCAGTACTTC
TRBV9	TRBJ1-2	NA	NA	CASSVGGRGLMSLAF	TGTGCCAGCAGCGTAGGAGGTCGGGGACTGATGTCTTTAGCCTTC
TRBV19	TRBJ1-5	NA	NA	CASSRTGKLGQPQHF	TGTGCCAGTAGTCGGACCGGCAAGTTAGGGCAGCCCCAGCATTTT
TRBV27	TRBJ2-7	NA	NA	CASTTSLSGFHEQYF	TGTGCCAGCACCACTTCTTTGTCAGGGTTCCACGAGCAGTACTTC
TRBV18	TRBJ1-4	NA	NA	CASSPPNEKLFF	TGTGCCAGCTCACCCCCAAATGAAAAACTGTTTTTT
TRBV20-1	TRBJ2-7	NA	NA	CSASVRVVYEQYF	TGCAGTGCTAGTGTCAGGGTGGTCTACGAGCAGTACTTC
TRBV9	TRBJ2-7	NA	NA	CASSVNRGPPYEQYF	TGTGCCAGCAGCGTCAACCGGGGCCCACCCTACGAGCAGTACTTC
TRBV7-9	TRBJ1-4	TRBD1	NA	CASSPPTPDRGLDKLFF	TGTGCCAGCAGCCCACCCACACCGGACAGGGGGCTGGATAAACTGTTTTTT